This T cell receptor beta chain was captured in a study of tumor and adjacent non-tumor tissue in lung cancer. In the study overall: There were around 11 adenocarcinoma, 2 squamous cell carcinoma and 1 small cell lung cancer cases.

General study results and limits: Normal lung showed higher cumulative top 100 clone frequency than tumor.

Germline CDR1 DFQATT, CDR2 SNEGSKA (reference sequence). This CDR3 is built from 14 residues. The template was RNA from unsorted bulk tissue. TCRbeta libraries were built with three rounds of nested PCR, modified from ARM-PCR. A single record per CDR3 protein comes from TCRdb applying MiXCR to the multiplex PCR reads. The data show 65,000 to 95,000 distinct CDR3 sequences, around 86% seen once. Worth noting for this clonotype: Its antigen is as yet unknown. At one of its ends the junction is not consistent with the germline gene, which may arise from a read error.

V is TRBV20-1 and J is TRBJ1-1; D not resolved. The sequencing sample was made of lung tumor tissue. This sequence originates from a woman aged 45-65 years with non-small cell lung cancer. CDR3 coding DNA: TGCAGTGTTAGAGACTCGGCCGTGAACACTGAAGCTTTCTTT. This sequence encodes CSVRDSAVNTEAFF.